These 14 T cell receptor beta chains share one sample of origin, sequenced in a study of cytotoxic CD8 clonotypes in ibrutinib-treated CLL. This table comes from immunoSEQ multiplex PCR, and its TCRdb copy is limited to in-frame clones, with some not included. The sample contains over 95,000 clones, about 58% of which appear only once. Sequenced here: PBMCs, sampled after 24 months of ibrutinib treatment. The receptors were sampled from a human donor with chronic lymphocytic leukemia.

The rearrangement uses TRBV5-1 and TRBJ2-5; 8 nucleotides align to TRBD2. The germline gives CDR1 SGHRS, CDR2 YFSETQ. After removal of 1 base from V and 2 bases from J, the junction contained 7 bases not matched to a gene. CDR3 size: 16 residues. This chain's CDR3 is CASSLRAGVGQETQYF. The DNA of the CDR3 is TGCGCCAGCAGCTTGAGAGCGGGGGTTGGACAAGAGACCCAGTACTTC.

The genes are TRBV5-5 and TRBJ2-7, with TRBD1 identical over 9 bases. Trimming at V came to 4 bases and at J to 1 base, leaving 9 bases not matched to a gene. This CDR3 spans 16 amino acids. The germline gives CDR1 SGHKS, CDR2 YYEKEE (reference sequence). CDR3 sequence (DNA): TGTGCCAGCAGCCGCCCGGGGACAGGGACTTCCTACGAGCAGTACTTC. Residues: CASSRPGTGTSYEQYF.

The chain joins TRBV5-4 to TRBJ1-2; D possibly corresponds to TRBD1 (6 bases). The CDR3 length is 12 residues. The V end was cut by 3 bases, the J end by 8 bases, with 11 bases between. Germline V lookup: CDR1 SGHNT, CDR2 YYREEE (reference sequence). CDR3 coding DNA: TGTGCCAGCAGCTCCACAGGGTTCGGCTACACCTTC. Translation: CASSSTGFGYTF.

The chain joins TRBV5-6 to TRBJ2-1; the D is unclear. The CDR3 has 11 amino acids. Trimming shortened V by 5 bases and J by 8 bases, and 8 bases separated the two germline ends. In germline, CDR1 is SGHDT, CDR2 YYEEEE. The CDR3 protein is CASRIEYEQFF. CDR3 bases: TGTGCCAGCAGAATCGAGTATGAGCAGTTCTTC. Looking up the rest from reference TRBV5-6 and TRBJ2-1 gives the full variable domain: DAGVTQSPTHLIKTRGQQVTLRCSPKSGHDTVSWYQQALGQGPQFIFQYYEEEERQRGNFPDRFSGHQFPNYSSELNVNALLLGDSALYLCASRIEYEQFFGPGTRLTVL.

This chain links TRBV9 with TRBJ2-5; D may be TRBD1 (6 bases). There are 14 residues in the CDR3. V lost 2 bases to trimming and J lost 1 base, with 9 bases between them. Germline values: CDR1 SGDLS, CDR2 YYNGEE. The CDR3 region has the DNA TGTGCCAGCAGCGTCGGACAGACCCAAGAGACCCAGTACTTC. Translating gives CASSVGQTQETQYF.

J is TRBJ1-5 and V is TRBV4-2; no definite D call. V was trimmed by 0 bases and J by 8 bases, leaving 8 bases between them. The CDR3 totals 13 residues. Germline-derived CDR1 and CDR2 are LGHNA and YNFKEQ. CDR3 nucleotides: TGTGCCAGCAGCCAAGATCTCGTCAAGCCCCAGCATTTT. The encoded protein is CASSQDLVKPQHF.

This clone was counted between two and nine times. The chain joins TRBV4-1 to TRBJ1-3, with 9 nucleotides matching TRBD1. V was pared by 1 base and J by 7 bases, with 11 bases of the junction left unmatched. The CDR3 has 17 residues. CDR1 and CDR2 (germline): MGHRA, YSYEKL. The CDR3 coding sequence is TGCGCCAGCAGCCAAGGGATGGGACAGGGACTAGTTAACACCATATATTTT. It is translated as CASSQGMGQGLVNTIYF.

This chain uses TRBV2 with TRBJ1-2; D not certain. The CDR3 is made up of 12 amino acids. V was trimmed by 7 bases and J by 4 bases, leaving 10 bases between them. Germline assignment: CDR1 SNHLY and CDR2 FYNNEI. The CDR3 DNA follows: TGTGCCAGCATGGAGGGAGGCTATGGCTACACCTTC. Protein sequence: CASMEGGYGYTF.

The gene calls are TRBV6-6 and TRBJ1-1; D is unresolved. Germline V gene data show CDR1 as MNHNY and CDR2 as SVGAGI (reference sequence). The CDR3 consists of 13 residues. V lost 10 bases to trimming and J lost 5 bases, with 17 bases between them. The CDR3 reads CATKTGPLTEAFF. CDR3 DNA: TGTGCCACCAAGACCGGCCCTCTAACTGAAGCTTTCTTT.

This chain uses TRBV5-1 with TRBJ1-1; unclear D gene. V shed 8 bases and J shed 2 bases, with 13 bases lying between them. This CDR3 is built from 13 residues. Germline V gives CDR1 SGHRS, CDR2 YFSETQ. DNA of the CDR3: TGCGCCAGTCGCTTACTCCTTAACACTGAAGCTTTCTTT. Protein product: CASRLLLNTEAFF.

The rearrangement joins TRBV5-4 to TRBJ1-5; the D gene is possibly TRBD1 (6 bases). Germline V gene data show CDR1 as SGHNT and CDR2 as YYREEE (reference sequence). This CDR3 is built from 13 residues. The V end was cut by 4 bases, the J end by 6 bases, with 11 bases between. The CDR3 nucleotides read TGTGCCAGCAGCCAGGGGCAAGGTCAGCCCCAGCATTTT. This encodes CASSQGQGQPQHF.

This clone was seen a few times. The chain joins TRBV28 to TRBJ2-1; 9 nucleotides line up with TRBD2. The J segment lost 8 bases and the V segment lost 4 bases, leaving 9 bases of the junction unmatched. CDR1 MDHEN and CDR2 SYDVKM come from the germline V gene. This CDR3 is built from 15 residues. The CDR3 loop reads CASSSSPAGGDEQFF. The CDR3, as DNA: TGTGCCAGCAGTTCGTCTCCGGCGGGAGGGGATGAGCAGTTCTTC. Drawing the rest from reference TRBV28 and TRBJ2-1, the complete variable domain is DVKVTQSSRYLVKRTGEKVFLECVQDMDHENMFWYRQDPGLGLRLIYFSYDVKMKEKGDIPEGYSVSREKKERFSLILESASTNQTSMYLCASSSSPAGGDEQFFGPGTRLTVL.

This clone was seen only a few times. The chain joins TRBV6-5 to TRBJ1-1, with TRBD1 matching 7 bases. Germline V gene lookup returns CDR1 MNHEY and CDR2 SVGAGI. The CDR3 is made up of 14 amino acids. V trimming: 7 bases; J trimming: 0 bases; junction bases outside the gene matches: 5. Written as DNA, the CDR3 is TGTGCCAGCATGGTAGGGGGCATGAACACTGAAGCTTTCTTT. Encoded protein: CASMVGGMNTEAFF.

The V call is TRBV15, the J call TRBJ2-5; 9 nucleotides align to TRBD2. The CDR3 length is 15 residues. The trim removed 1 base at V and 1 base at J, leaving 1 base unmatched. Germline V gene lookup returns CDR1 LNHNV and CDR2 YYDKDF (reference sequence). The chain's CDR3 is CATSRGGGAQETQYF. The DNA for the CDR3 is TGTGCCACCAGCAGAGGCGGGGGGGCCCAAGAGACCCAGTACTTC. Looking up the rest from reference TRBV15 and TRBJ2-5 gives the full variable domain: DAMVIQNPRYQVTQFGKPVTLSCSQTLNHNVMYWYQQKSSQAPKLLFHYYDKDFNNEADTPDNFQSRRPNTSFCFLDIRSPGLGDTAMYLCATSRGGGAQETQYFGPGTRLLVL.